The 20 T cell receptor beta chains below were found in one sample sequenced in a study of cytomegalovirus exposure and HLA in healthy donors. PCR employed 60 Vbeta and 13 Jbeta primers. The data were produced by immunoSEQ multiplex PCR, yet TCRdb's version contains in-frame clones alone and is incomplete. Among roughly 110,000 clones, 55% to 80% were seen once, and the ten largest hold roughly 2.4%. Sequenced: PBMCs. The receptors were sampled from a woman aged 25 to 39 in good health and CMV-seronegative.

V gene TRBV11-3 combines with J gene TRBJ1-1; TRBD1 matches at 7 bases. J lost 5 bases, V lost 0 bases, and 3 bases had no gene match. The CDR3 is 14 amino acids. CDR1 is SGHNT and CDR2 is YENEEA in the germline V gene. CDR3 sequence reads: CASSLDSGGTEAFF. CDR3 sequence (DNA): TGTGCCAGCAGCTTAGATTCAGGGGGTACTGAAGCTTTCTTT. The full variable domain, its missing parts supplied by reference TRBV11-3 and TRBJ1-1, is EAGVVQSPRYKIIEKKQPVAFWCNPISGHNTLYWYLQNLGQGPELLIRYENEEAVDDSQLPKDRFSAERLKGVDSTLKIQPAELGDSAVYLCASSLDSGGTEAFFGQGTRLTVV.

The rearrangement links TRBV9 to TRBJ1-6, with D tentatively TRBD1 (6 bases). Germline V gene data show CDR1 as SGDLS and CDR2 as YYNGEE. The CDR3 totals 17 residues. V was trimmed by 4 bases and J by 9 bases, leaving 23 bases between them. Here the CDR3 reads CASSPEGGDAEGSPLHF. The CDR3 DNA reads as TGTGCCAGCAGCCCAGAGGGGGGGGACGCCGAAGGTTCACCCCTCCACTTT.

The chain joins TRBV28 to TRBJ2-1; 8 bases fit TRBD1. V lost 6 bases and J lost 6; bases outside the gene matches: 10. From germline, CDR1 is MDHEN and CDR2 SYDVKM. This CDR3 spans 15 amino acids. The CDR3 DNA sequence: TGTGCCAGCAGAATGGACAGGGTTAACGGCAATGAGCAGTTCTTC. This translates into CASRMDRVNGNEQFF.

J is TRBJ2-1 and V is TRBV7-9; 10 bases align to TRBD2. CDR1 is SEHNR and CDR2 is FQNEAQ in the germline V gene (reference sequence). The CDR3 is made up of 15 amino acids. Trimming took 5 bases from V and 10 from J; bases not matched to a gene: 11. CDR3 coding DNA: TGTGCCAGCAGCGCCTTAGCGGGAGGTATTGCCGAGCAGTTCTTC. Its translation is CASSALAGGIAEQFF.

The rearrangement links TRBV14 to TRBJ1-1; D not certain. This CDR3 spans 15 amino acids. The ends were cut back, 1 base at V and 1 base at J, with 10 bases in the middle. Germline V gene sequence: CDR1 SGHDN, CDR2 FVKESK. In DNA form, the CDR3 reads TGTGCCAGCAGCCAAGTCCAGGCGGGGAACACTGAAGCTTTCTTT. It translates to CASSQVQAGNTEAFF.

V usage is TRBV4-3 and J usage is TRBJ1-4; 7 bases agree with TRBD1. In germline, CDR1 is LGHNA, CDR2 YSLEER. The CDR3 runs 15 residues. The V and J ends lost 1 base and 5 bases, in that order; junction bases with no gene match: 4. The CDR3 DNA reads TGCGCCAGCAGCCAAGGAGGGACAGCAAATGAAAAACTGTTTTTT. It yields the protein CASSQGGTANEKLFF.

The chain couples TRBV30 to TRBJ1-6; D unresolved. Germline V gene lookup returns CDR1 GTSNPN and CDR2 SVGIG (reference sequence). The V gene lost 4 bases and the J gene lost 9 bases, with 10 bases spanning the gap. There are 12 residues in the CDR3. The CDR3 DNA reads as TGTGCCTGGACTATTTGGAGTTCACCCCTCCACTTT. This sequence encodes CAWTIWSSPLHF.

The chain couples TRBV2 to TRBJ2-2, with 7 bases that match TRBD2. The CDR3 runs to 15 residues. Germline V lookup: CDR1 SNHLY, CDR2 FYNNEI. Germline trimming cut 6 bases from V and 4 bases from J; bases unmatched to any gene: 8. In DNA form, the CDR3 reads TGTGCCAGCAGCCCTATTAGCGGGTCCACCGGGGAGCTGTTTTTT. Amino acid sequence: CASSPISGSTGELFF.

This clone was seen only a few times. The chain combines TRBV18 with TRBJ1-2; no clear D. The V end was cut by 3 bases, the J end by 2 bases, with 10 bases between. This CDR3 comprises 14 residues. Germline assignment: CDR1 KGHSH and CDR2 LQKENI. The CDR3 nucleotides are TGTGCCAGCTCACCGAAAAACTCGAACTATGGCTACACCTTC. As protein: CASSPKNSNYGYTF.

Turning to this clone: Distinct nucleotide sequences in the sample also encode this CDR3. The chain recombines TRBV25-1 with TRBJ2-3, with a tentative D call TRBD2 (5 bases). This CDR3 has 14 amino acids. CDR1 is MGHDK, CDR2 SYGVNS, per germline. V dropped 2 bases and J dropped 4 bases, with 10 bases sitting between them. In DNA form, the CDR3 reads TGTGCCAGCAGTGAAAATAGCGCCTCAGATACGCAGTATTTT. Translating it yields CASSENSASDTQYF.

This chain links TRBV27 with TRBJ2-3; D is undetermined. The CDR3 sequence is 12 residues long. The V end was cut by 10 bases, the J end by 2 bases, with 10 bases between. Per the germline V gene, CDR1 is MNHEY and CDR2 is SMNVEV (reference sequence). The DNA for the CDR3 is TGTGCCACCCGGAGCATCACAGATACGCAGTATTTT. Translated, it gives CATRSITDTQYF.

This rearrangement joins TRBV6-5 to TRBJ2-7, with D maybe TRBD1 (5 bases). This CDR3 spans 15 amino acids. V gave up 5 bases and J gave up 3 bases, with 17 bases separating them. The V gene's germline CDR1 is MNHEY and CDR2 SVGAGI. The CDR3 reads CASSTGGLSLYEQYF. The DNA for the CDR3 is TGTGCCAGCAGTACAGGTGGGCTAAGTCTCTACGAGCAGTACTTC.

The chain couples TRBV5-1 to TRBJ2-3, with TRBD1 as a possible D gene (5 bases). The germline V gene encodes CDR1 SGHRS and CDR2 YFSETQ. CDR3 length equals 14 residues. Trimming removed 2 bases at V and 2 bases at J, with 9 bases between. Here the CDR3 DNA reads TGCGCCAGCAGCTTTCGACAGCCCACAGATACGCAGTATTTT. Translated: CASSFRQPTDTQYF.

The sample holds a few counts of this clone. The rearrangement uses TRBV7-2 and TRBJ2-5; the match to TRBD2 covers 7 bases. This CDR3 region has 15 residues. The V gene's germline CDR1 is SGHTA and CDR2 FQGNSA. J was trimmed by 5 bases and V by 8 bases; bases with no gene match: 14. CDR3 in DNA: TGTGCCAGCTGCTCTCCGGGACTAACCCGGGAGACCCAGTACTTC. This codes for CASCSPGLTRETQYF.

This clone turned up a few times. V and J are TRBV9 and TRBJ2-2, with 7 bases fitting TRBD1. In germline, CDR1 is SGDLS, CDR2 YYNGEE. J lost 5 bases, V lost 3 bases, and 1 base had no gene match. The CDR3 runs 13 residues. The CDR3 DNA is TGTGCCAGCAGCGCAGGGGGAACCGGGGAGCTGTTTTTT. It encodes CASSAGGTGELFF.

This chain links TRBV19 with TRBJ2-7; 9 bases fit TRBD1. With V trimmed by 3 bases and J by 5 bases, 5 bases remained unmatched. The germline CDR1 and CDR2 sequences are LNHDA and SQIVND (reference sequence). The CDR3 runs to 14 residues. CDR3 nucleotide sequence: TGTGCCAGTAGTATCAGGGACAGGGACGACGAGCAGTACTTC. It specifies CASSIRDRDDEQYF.

This chain connects TRBV9 to TRBJ2-1, with 13 bases matching TRBD2. Unmatched junction bases numbered 9, after V lost 0 bases and J lost 3 bases. CDR1 SGDLS and CDR2 YYNGEE come from the germline V gene. The CDR3 length is 19 residues. The CDR3 nucleotides read TGTGCCAGCAGCGTAGCTCCCGGGACTAGCGGGAACTACTACAATGAGCAGTTCTTC. It encodes CASSVAPGTSGNYYNEQFF.

The chain combines TRBV4-3 with TRBJ2-1; 9 nucleotides agree with TRBD1. The CDR3 is 16 residues long. V shed 2 bases and J 10 bases; nucleotides not matched to a gene: 12. Germline CDR1 is LGHNA and CDR2 is YSLEER. The chain's CDR3 is CASSQPGTGYSAEQFF. The CDR3 nucleotides read TGCGCCAGCAGCCAACCCGGGACAGGGTACTCCGCGGAGCAGTTCTTC.

The rearrangement links TRBV4-3 to TRBJ1-2, with D possibly matching TRBD1 (5 bases). V was cut by 3 bases and J by 5 bases, with 16 bases left in between. Germline CDR1 is LGHNA and CDR2 is YSLEER. The CDR3 runs to 15 residues. The CDR3 is CASSHRAQGHYGYTF. CDR3 DNA sequence: TGCGCCAGCAGCCACCGTGCCCAGGGCCATTATGGCTACACCTTC.

V usage is TRBV6-4 and J usage is TRBJ2-2, with TRBD1 matching over 8 bases. The CDR3 consists of 14 residues. V shed 0 bases, J shed 6 bases, and the junction held 0 bases outside the gene matches. Looked up from germline, CDR1 is MRHNA and CDR2 is SNTAGT. The CDR3 loop reads CASSDSTGAGELFF. The CDR3 DNA reads TGTGCCAGCAGTGACTCGACAGGGGCCGGGGAGCTGTTTTTT.